One and the same sample provided the 30 T cell receptor beta chains below, sequenced in a study of OX40 agonist ivuxolimab in advanced cancers. Sequencing used immunoSEQ multiplex PCR; TCRdb keeps in-frame clones, though not all of them. Found here are approximately 94,000 clones, 91% of them singletons; the top ten hold around 0.76%. The specimen was CD4+ or CD8+ T cells sorted from blood, collected in a trial of the OX40 agonist ivuxolimab. These receptor sequences come from an adult with an advanced solid tumor such as melanoma, head and neck, liver or kidney cancer.

The chain recombines TRBV7-2 with TRBJ1-2; possible D gene TRBD1, 5 bases. Germline-derived CDR1 and CDR2 are SGHTA and FQGNSA. The V and J ends lost 5 bases and 3 bases respectively, with 19 bases between them. The CDR3 is 16 residues long. CDR3 DNA: TGTGCCAGCAGCGTACAGTCACCGGGGACGGACTATGGCTACACCTTC. Translating it yields CASSVQSPGTDYGYTF.

This clone was picked up a small number of times. This chain connects TRBV7-6 to TRBJ1-5; 10 nucleotides align to TRBD1. The CDR3 is made up of 16 amino acids. The V gene's germline CDR1 is SGHVS and CDR2 FNYEAQ. Trimming took 5 bases from V and 6 from J; bases not matched to a gene: 10. DNA for the CDR3: TGTGCCAGCAGCCCCCAAGGACAGGGGGTCGGTCAGCCCCAGCATTTT. Translating it yields CASSPQGQGVGQPQHF.

The V call is TRBV7-2, the J call TRBJ2-1; D gene uncertain. This CDR3 has 13 residues. Germline loops: CDR1 SGHTA, CDR2 FQGNSA. Deletions cut 1 base from V and 10 bases from J, with 11 bases between. The chain's CDR3 is CASSLEGLGEQFF. In nucleotides, the CDR3 is TGTGCCAGCAGCTTAGAAGGATTAGGCGAGCAGTTCTTC. Looking up the rest from reference TRBV7-2 and TRBJ2-1 gives the full variable domain: GAGVSQSPSNKVTEKGKDVELRCDPISGHTALYWYRQSLGQGLEFLIYFQGNSAPDKSGLPSDRFSAERTGGSVSTLTIQRTQQEDSAVYLCASSLEGLGEQFFGPGTRLTVL.

The rearrangement links TRBV7-2 to TRBJ2-3; D perhaps matches TRBD1 (6 bases). Germline-derived CDR1 and CDR2 are SGHTA and FQGNSA. Between the trimmed V and J ends, which lost 1 base and 4 bases, there was a span of 9 bases. The length of the CDR3 is 14 residues. The CDR3 sequence is CASSLVQGPDTQYF. The CDR3 DNA reads as TGTGCCAGCAGCTTAGTACAGGGTCCAGATACGCAGTATTTT.

This clone was seen more than once but under ten times. J is TRBJ2-3 and V is TRBV19; D perhaps matches TRBD1 (5 bases). The CDR3 is 14 residues long. Germline-derived CDR1 and CDR2 are LNHDA and SQIVND (reference sequence). V shed 8 bases and J shed 0 bases, with 12 bases lying between them. The CDR3 sequence is CASATGASTDTQYF. The CDR3 DNA follows: TGTGCCAGTGCTACAGGCGCCAGCACAGATACGCAGTATTTT. Combining the CDR3 with reference TRBV19 and TRBJ2-3 gives the whole variable domain DGGITQSPKYLFRKEGQNVTLSCEQNLNHDAMYWYRQDPGQGLRLIYYSQIVNDFQKGDIAEGYSVSREKKESFPLTVTSAQKNPTAFYLCASATGASTDTQYFGPGTRLTVL.

This sequence joins TRBV6-1 and TRBJ2-5, with no clear D. This CDR3 region has 15 residues. CDR1 is MNHNS and CDR2 is SASEGT in the germline V gene. The V end lost 3 bases, the J end lost 0 bases, and 11 bases lay between the germline ends. In DNA form, the CDR3 reads TGTGCCAGCAGTGAGGGCAGTTGGTACCAAGAGACCCAGTACTTC. The encoded protein is CASSEGSWYQETQYF.

The chain links TRBV29-1 to TRBJ1-2; no firm D call. The CDR3 loop spans 14 amino acids. Trimming cost V 4 bases and J 3 bases, with 15 bases left between them. Germline-derived CDR1 and CDR2 are SQVTM and ANQGSEA. CDR3: CSVVIALGDYGYTF. In DNA, the CDR3 is TGCAGCGTTGTAATAGCCCTTGGGGACTATGGCTACACCTTC.

The sample holds one count of this clone. The chain couples TRBV30 to TRBJ2-1, with D unresolved. Germline loops: CDR1 GTSNPN, CDR2 SVGIG (reference sequence). Trimming removed 0 bases at V and 3 bases at J, with 3 bases between. This CDR3 spans 12 amino acids. CDR3 in amino acids: CAWSVGYNEQFF. CDR3 coding DNA: TGTGCCTGGAGTGTAGGCTACAATGAGCAGTTCTTC. The full variable domain, completed using reference TRBV30 and TRBJ2-1, is SQTIHQWPATLVQPVGSPLSLECTVEGTSNPNLYWYRQAAGRGLQLLFYSVGIGQISSEVPQNLSASRPQDRQFILSSKKLLLSDSGFYLCAWSVGYNEQFFGPGTRLTVL.

The J gene is TRBJ2-6, the V gene TRBV27; possibly TRBD1 for D (5 bases). The V end lost 5 bases, the J end lost 0 bases, and 29 bases lay between the germline ends. The V gene's germline CDR1 is MNHEY and CDR2 SMNVEV (reference sequence). The CDR3 consists of 22 residues. The CDR3 nucleotides are TGTGCCAGCAGTCCCTCCCTATACAGACAGACAAAGGAGAACTCTGGGGCCAACGTCCTGACTTTC. This encodes CASSPSLYRQTKENSGANVLTF.

The V gene is TRBV19, the J gene TRBJ2-5; D is unclear. The germline V and J ends were trimmed by 3 bases and 5 bases, with 7 bases remaining between them. This CDR3 contains 12 residues. The germline CDR1 and CDR2 sequences are LNHDA and SQIVND (reference sequence). The CDR3 here is CASSMTPETQYF. CDR3 coding DNA: TGTGCCAGTAGTATGACCCCGGAGACCCAGTACTTC.

The chain has TRBV25-1 and TRBJ2-7; D is possibly TRBD2 (5 bases). Per germline, CDR1 MGHDK and CDR2 SYGVNS. V lost 1 base, J lost 4 bases, and 8 bases lay in between. This CDR3 contains 13 residues. This CDR3 is CASSEFGVYEQYF. The DNA for the CDR3 is TGTGCCAGCAGTGAATTCGGGGTTTACGAGCAGTACTTC.

V gene TRBV7-2 combines with J gene TRBJ2-1; TRBD2 matches at 7 bases. V was clipped by 3 bases and J by 8 bases; unmatched bases: 7. This CDR3 spans 14 amino acids. CDR1 is SGHTA and CDR2 is FQGNSA in the germline V gene. The chain's CDR3 is CASSLGGIGYEQFF. Written as DNA, the CDR3 is TGTGCCAGCAGCTTGGGGGGGATTGGATATGAGCAGTTCTTC.

The chain uses TRBV5-5 and TRBJ1-3; 7 nucleotides line up with TRBD1. The V gene end was trimmed by 4 bases and the J gene end by 5 bases; junction bases not matched to a gene: 9. The CDR3 is 15 residues long. CDR1 and CDR2 from the germline V gene are SGHKS and YYEKEE (reference sequence). The CDR3 sequence: CASSLDRDRRNTIYF. For the CDR3, the DNA is TGTGCCAGCAGCCTAGACAGGGATCGGCGAAACACCATATATTTT.

The genes are TRBV5-4 and TRBJ1-2, with D possibly being TRBD1 (5 bases). CDR3 size: 13 residues. Germline lookup yields CDR1 SGHNT and CDR2 YYREEE (reference sequence). V lost 4 bases and J lost 4, with 11 bases in between. CDR3 loop: CASSGDGIYGYTF. DNA for the CDR3: TGTGCCAGCAGCGGGGACGGAATCTATGGCTACACCTTC.

This chain joins TRBV4-3 and TRBJ2-3; 10 positions agree with TRBD2. Germline assignment: CDR1 LGHNA and CDR2 YSLEER. J lost 2 bases, V lost 3 bases, and 5 bases had no gene match. The CDR3 runs to 16 residues. The CDR3 DNA follows: TGCGCCAGCAGCCAGTCAGCGGGGGGGCCCACAGATACGCAGTATTTT. This gives the protein CASSQSAGGPTDTQYF.

The rearrangement joins TRBV7-9 to TRBJ1-1; possible D gene TRBD1, 5 bases. Germline CDR1 is SEHNR and CDR2 is FQNEAQ (reference sequence). The CDR3 runs 15 residues. With 5 bases removed from V and 0 bases from J, the gap between germline ends came to 13 bases. For the CDR3, the DNA is TGTGCCAGCAGCGTATTCGGACATATGAACACTGAAGCTTTCTTT. It is translated as CASSVFGHMNTEAFF.

The gene calls are TRBV6-5 and TRBJ1-1; possible D gene TRBD1, 6 bases. The CDR3 consists of 13 residues. Germline CDR1 reads MNHEY; CDR2 reads SVGAGI. The V end was cut by 8 bases, the J end by 6 bases, with 16 bases between. In DNA, the CDR3 is TGTGCCAGCCATCAAACAGGGCTTGCTGAAGCTTTCTTT. Translated, it gives CASHQTGLAEAFF.

The gene calls are TRBV11-3 and TRBJ2-1; 9 nucleotides match TRBD2. The CDR3 spans 14 residues. CDR1 is SGHNT, CDR2 YENEEA, per germline. V lost 8 bases to trimming and J lost 1 base; unmatched junction nucleotides: 3. The CDR3 loop is CASSSGTSYNEQFF. CDR3 DNA: TGTGCCAGCTCTAGCGGGACATCCTACAATGAGCAGTTCTTC.

The J gene is TRBJ2-3, the V gene TRBV9; 10 nucleotides match TRBD2. Germline CDR1 reads SGDLS; CDR2 reads YYNGEE. V shed 0 bases and J 8 bases; nucleotides not matched to a gene: 6. The CDR3 spans 15 residues. As DNA, the CDR3 is TGTGCCAGCAGCGTAGCTAGCGGGAGACAGGGTACGCAGTATTTT. Translation: CASSVASGRQGTQYF.

The chain uses TRBV2 and TRBJ2-7; 9 bases fit TRBD2. From germline, CDR1 is SNHLY and CDR2 FYNNEI. The V gene end was trimmed by 8 bases and the J gene end by 7 bases; junction bases not matched to a gene: 12. The CDR3 is made up of 14 amino acids. The CDR3 sequence is CASSGGLAGPEQYF. DNA for the CDR3: TGTGCCAGCTCTGGGGGACTAGCTGGTCCGGAGCAGTACTTC. The variable domain in full, completed from reference TRBV2 and TRBJ2-7, reads EPEVTQTPSHQVTQMGQEVILRCVPISNHLYFYWYRQILGQKVEFLVSFYNNEISEKSEIFDDQFSVERPDGSNFTLKIRSTKLEDSAMYFCASSGGLAGPEQYFGPGTRLTVT.

This sequence joins TRBV11-3 and TRBJ2-2, with 9 nucleotides matching TRBD1. Trimming removed 0 bases from V and 4 bases from J; junction bases left unmatched: 9. This CDR3 is built from 18 residues. CDR1 and CDR2 (germline): SGHNT, YENEEA. The CDR3 coding sequence is TGTGCCAGCAGCTTAGAGGGAAGGGGACAGGGTCTCACCGGGGAGCTGTTTTTT. Its translation is CASSLEGRGQGLTGELFF.

This clone was detected once. The chain recombines TRBV29-1 with TRBJ2-5; either TRBD1 or TRBD2 may supply D (6 bases each). Germline CDR1 reads SQVTM; CDR2 reads ANQGSEA. The CDR3 is 14 amino acids. V lost 4 bases and J lost 4, with 16 bases in between. CDR3 residues: CSVAGGGRGETQYF. CDR3 nucleotides: TGCAGCGTTGCGGGTGGGGGGCGCGGAGAGACCCAGTACTTC. The whole variable domain, remainder taken from reference TRBV29-1 and TRBJ2-5, is SAVISQKPSRDICQRGTSLTIQCQVDSQVTMMFWYRQQPGQSLTLIATANQGSEATYESGFVIDKFPISRPNLTFSTLTVSNMSPEDSSIYLCSVAGGGRGETQYFGPGTRLLVL.

CDR3 DNA: TGCGCCAGCAGCTTTCGACTAGTCGATGAGCAGTTCTTC. It specifies CASSFRLVDEQFF. The chain is built from TRBV5-1 and TRBJ2-1; TRBD2 might be the D (6 bases). The V gene lost 2 bases and the J gene lost 8 bases, with 11 bases spanning the gap. Per germline, CDR1 SGHRS and CDR2 YFSETQ. This CDR3 is built from 13 residues.

V gene TRBV28 combines with J gene TRBJ1-2, with a possible D match to TRBD1 (5 bases). The length of the CDR3 is 14 residues. V lost 0 bases to trimming and J lost 4 bases, with 9 bases between them. Germline V gene lookup returns CDR1 MDHEN and CDR2 SYDVKM. As DNA, the CDR3 is TGTGCCAGCAGTTTATGGGGGCTAGCCTATGGCTACACCTTC. It translates to CASSLWGLAYGYTF.

V is TRBV12-5 and J is TRBJ2-7, with D perhaps TRBD1 (5 bases). V was pared by 0 bases and J by 7 bases, with 19 bases between. The CDR3 sequence is 16 residues long. Per germline, CDR1 LGHNT and CDR2 FRNRAP. CDR3 sequence reads: CASGLVLGREIGEQYF. In nucleotides, the CDR3 is TGTGCTAGTGGTTTGGTACTGGGCAGGGAAATCGGTGAGCAGTACTTC.

The J gene is TRBJ2-7, the V gene TRBV11-3, with 7 bases identical to TRBD1. V dropped 1 base and J dropped 5; count of bases not matched to a gene: 8. CDR3 length: 15 amino acids. The germline V gene has CDR1 SGHNT and CDR2 YENEEA. The CDR3 protein is CASSLGDSGLNEQYF. The CDR3 bases are TGTGCCAGCAGCTTAGGGGACAGTGGTTTGAACGAGCAGTACTTC.

This clone was detected once. The identical CDR3 is also encoded by other nucleotide sequences in the sample. The genes are TRBV11-1 and TRBJ1-3; D may be TRBD1 (6 bases). Germline CDR1 SGHAT, CDR2 FQDESV (reference sequence). V was cut by 5 bases and J by 4 bases, with 12 bases left in between. The CDR3 spans 14 residues. This chain's CDR3 is CASSRGQRGNTIYF. The CDR3 DNA follows: TGTGCCAGCAGCCGAGGACAGCGGGGAAACACCATATATTTT.

The chain couples TRBV27 to TRBJ1-1, with D tentatively TRBD1 (6 bases). Germline CDR1 reads MNHEY; CDR2 reads SMNVEV (reference sequence). The V end lost 3 bases, the J end lost 7 bases, and 9 bases lay between the germline ends. This CDR3 spans 12 amino acids. CDR3 loop: CASSFLQGEAFF. In DNA form, the CDR3 reads TGTGCCAGCAGTTTCCTACAGGGTGAAGCTTTCTTT.

J is TRBJ1-4 and V is TRBV15, with D perhaps TRBD1 (6 bases). Trimming took 0 bases from V and 7 from J, leaving 12 bases between them. Per germline, CDR1 LNHNV and CDR2 YYDKDF (reference sequence). CDR3 length equals 15 residues. The CDR3 DNA reads TGTGCCACCAGCAGAGATCTCTACAGGGTTGAAAAACTGTTTTTT. It codes for CATSRDLYRVEKLFF. The full variable domain, with the rest looked up from reference TRBV15 and TRBJ1-4, is DAMVIQNPRYQVTQFGKPVTLSCSQTLNHNVMYWYQQKSSQAPKLLFHYYDKDFNNEADTPDNFQSRRPNTSFCFLDIRSPGLGDTAMYLCATSRDLYRVEKLFFGSGTQLSVL.

The V and J genes are TRBV14 and TRBJ1-5; 7 bases agree with TRBD1. J gave up 3 bases and V 2 bases, and 10 bases lay outside the gene matches. Germline values: CDR1 SGHDN, CDR2 FVKESK. The CDR3 consists of 17 residues. CDR3 DNA sequence: TGTGCCAGCAGCCAACTCCACTTAGGGACAGTCAATCAGCCCCAGCATTTT. Amino acids: CASSQLHLGTVNQPQHF.